This T cell receptor beta chain was captured in a study of post-analysis software for immune sequencing data. Study overall: Recorded subtypes: relapsing-remitting, secondary progressive, progressive-relapsing; some patients unannotated. Study-wide results and limits: The study found significantly lower normalized Chao1 diversity in multiple sclerosis patients than in controls. The five TRBV segments detected at higher frequency in patients than in controls included TRBV5-6, TRBV5-1 and TRBV20-1.

This clonotype was counted a single time. The target antigen is unknown. A junction boundary mismatches the germline segment, possibly from a read error. Presence of unique molecular identifiers characterized the TCR beta cDNA libraries. Yield was 450,000 to 650,000 cDNA molecules from around 1 to 9.1 million T cells. Each CDR3 protein gets one entry after TCRdb re-called the PCR reads with MiXCR. The sample has about 810,000 distinct CDR3 sequences, about 53% seen once. The CDR3 consists of 15 residues. The germline V gene encodes CDR1 SQVTM and CDR2 ANQGSEA. The sequence was collected from a girl under 18 with multiple sclerosis. The chain uses TRBV29-1 and TRBJ2-4; 7 nucleotides agree with TRBD2. The last part of the DNA fits TRBJ2-5 better; the J call may be wrong. Material: blood. Here the CDR3 DNA reads TGTAGCGTTGGACTGAGACTAGCTCTTCTAGAGACCCAGTACTTC. It specifies CSVGLRLALLETQYF.